This T cell receptor (beta chain) was captured in a study of T cell changes during pregnancy in multiple sclerosis. TCRdb's table, derived via immunoSEQ multiplex PCR, lists solely in-frame clones and lacks some. There are approximately 50,000 clones in the sample; around 92% occur only once, and about 0.7% lies in the top ten. Germline V lookup: CDR1 LNHDA, CDR2 SQIVND (reference sequence). V lost 8 bases, J lost 3 bases, and 11 bases stayed unmatched. The CDR3 spans 16 residues. The chain is built from TRBV19 and TRBJ2-2, with TRBD2 identical over 8 bases. This sample comprised CD4+ T cells from peripheral blood mononuclear cells, obtained in the third trimester of pregnancy. The sequence came from a female donor with multiple sclerosis, enrolled in a pregnancy study. The CDR3 protein is CASASGTRRDTGELFF. The CDR3 DNA reads TGTGCCAGTGCCTCCGGGACTAGGCGAGACACCGGGGAGCTGTTTTTT.